This T cell receptor beta chain was observed in a study of post-analysis software for immune sequencing data. Across the study: In terms of disease course, relapsing-remitting, secondary progressive and progressive-relapsing multiple sclerosis were included. Whole-study findings and limits: Comparison with controls showed significantly lower normalized Chao1 diversity in multiple sclerosis patients. With F measure, samples from one preparation batch clustered together strongly. A few TRBV segments were significantly more frequent in patients than in controls. TRBV5-6, TRBV5-1 and TRBV20-1 were among these segments.

As regards this clonotype: Its matching antigen is unknown.

TCR beta cDNA libraries had unique molecular identifiers. Each batch of about 0.95 to 10 million T cells produced 500,000 to 550,000 cDNA molecules. In TCRdb, the PCR reads were re-called with MiXCR into one record per CDR3 protein. The profile shows 750,000 to 950,000 distinct CDR3 sequences, around 50% of them singletons. Deletions cut 6 bases from V and 0 bases from J, with 9 bases between. The CDR3 has 12 amino acids. Germline V gives CDR1 SQVTM, CDR2 ANQGSEA. Sample: blood. The receptor was isolated from a girl aged 5-17 years with multiple sclerosis. V is TRBV29-1 and J is TRBJ2-7, with D perhaps matching TRBD1 (6 bases). CDR3 coding DNA: TGCAGCGTGGTGACAGGCTCCTACGAGCAGTACTTC. It is translated as CSVVTGSYEQYF.